Listed here are 5 T cell receptor beta chains from one sample, sequenced in a study of blood T cells in healthy people across ages. Together with a sample-barcoded 5' primer, a J-beta primer mix was included in a second PCR lasting about 6 to 11 cycles. TCRdb analysed the 5' RACE reads with MiXCR anew, one entry per CDR3 protein. The data hold about 1.1 million distinct CDR3 sequences, with 35% to 40% observed a single time. Specimen: blood. All receptors derive from a man younger than 35 in good health.

V and J are TRBV20-1 and TRBJ1-4, with 7 positions matching TRBD1. V gave up 0 bases and J gave up 3 bases; unmatched junction bases: 4. In germline, CDR1 is DFQATT, CDR2 SNEGSKA (reference sequence). CDR3 length: 15 residues. The CDR3 loop reads CSARDWGQSNEKLFF. In DNA form, the CDR3 reads TGCAGTGCTAGAGACTGGGGACAGTCTAATGAAAAACTGTTTTTT.

The chain couples TRBV11-2 to TRBJ2-1; 10 bases agree with TRBD1. Germline assignment: CDR1 SGHAT and CDR2 FQNNGV. With V trimmed by 4 bases and J by 11 bases, 11 bases remained unmatched. The CDR3 covers 15 residues. CDR3 nucleotides: TGTGCCAGCAGCTACCGGGACAGGGGACTTCCCCAGCAGTTCTTC. Protein sequence: CASSYRDRGLPQQFF.

This clonotype was recorded once. The chain has TRBV7-6 and TRBJ1-1; possible D gene TRBD1, 5 bases. The CDR3 consists of 13 residues. Per the germline V gene, CDR1 is SGHVS and CDR2 is FNYEAQ. The V gene lost 10 bases and the J gene lost 1 base, with 13 bases spanning the gap. CDR3 residues: CATRGGTNTEAFF. Here the CDR3 DNA reads TGTGCCACCCGGGGGGGAACGAACACTGAAGCTTTCTTT.

A few counts support this clonotype. The chain has TRBV2 and TRBJ2-6; tentatively, D is TRBD1 (6 bases). Looked up from germline, CDR1 is SNHLY and CDR2 is FYNNEI. This CDR3 spans 17 amino acids. The V end lost 2 bases, the J end lost 2 bases, and 13 bases lay between the germline ends. This CDR3 is CASSERQVRPGANVLTF. The CDR3 nucleotides read TGTGCCAGCAGTGAACGACAGGTCCGTCCTGGGGCCAACGTCCTGACTTTC.

CDR3 amino acids: CASSVGASGVYEQYF. Written as DNA, the CDR3 is TGTGCCAGCAGCGTAGGAGCTAGCGGGGTGTACGAGCAGTACTTC. This chain links TRBV9 with TRBJ2-7, with TRBD2 identical over 9 bases. V gave up 0 bases and J gave up 4 bases; unmatched junction bases: 5. CDR1 and CDR2 from the germline V gene are SGDLS and YYNGEE. This CDR3 spans 15 amino acids.